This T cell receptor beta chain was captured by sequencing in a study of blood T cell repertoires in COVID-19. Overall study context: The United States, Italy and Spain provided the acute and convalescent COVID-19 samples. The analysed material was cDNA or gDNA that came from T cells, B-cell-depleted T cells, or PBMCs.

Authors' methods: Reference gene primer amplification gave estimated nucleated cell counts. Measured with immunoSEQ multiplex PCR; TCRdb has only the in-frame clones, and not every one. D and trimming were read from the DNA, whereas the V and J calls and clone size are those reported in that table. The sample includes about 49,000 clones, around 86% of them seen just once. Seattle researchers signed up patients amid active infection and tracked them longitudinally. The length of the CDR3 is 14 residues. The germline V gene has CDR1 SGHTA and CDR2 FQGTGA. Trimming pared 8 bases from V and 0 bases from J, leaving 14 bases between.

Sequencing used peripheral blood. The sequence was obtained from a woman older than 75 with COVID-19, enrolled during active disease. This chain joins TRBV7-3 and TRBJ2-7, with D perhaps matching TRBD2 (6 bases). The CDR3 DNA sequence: TGTGCCAGCGCCCGGGGAGGCAGCTCCTACGAGCAGTACTTC. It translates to CASARGGSSYEQYF.